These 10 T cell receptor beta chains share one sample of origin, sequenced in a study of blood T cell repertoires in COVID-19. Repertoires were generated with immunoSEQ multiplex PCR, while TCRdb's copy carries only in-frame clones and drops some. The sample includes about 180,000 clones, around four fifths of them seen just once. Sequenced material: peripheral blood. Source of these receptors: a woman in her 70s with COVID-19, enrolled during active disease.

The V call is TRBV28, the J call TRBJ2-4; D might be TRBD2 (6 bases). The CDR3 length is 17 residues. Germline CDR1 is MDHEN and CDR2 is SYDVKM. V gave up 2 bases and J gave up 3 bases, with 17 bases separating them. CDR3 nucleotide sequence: TGTGCCAGCAGTTTAGGGGGGACGACGGTGATCAAAAACATTCAGTACTTC. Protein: CASSLGGTTVIKNIQYF.

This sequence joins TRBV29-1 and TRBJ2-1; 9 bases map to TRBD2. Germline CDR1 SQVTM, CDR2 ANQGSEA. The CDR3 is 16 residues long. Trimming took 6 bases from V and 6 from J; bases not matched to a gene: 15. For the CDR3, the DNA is TGCAGCGTCGCGCTGGGCGGGAGGGTGTGGGGCAATGAGCAGTTCTTC. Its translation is CSVALGGRVWGNEQFF.

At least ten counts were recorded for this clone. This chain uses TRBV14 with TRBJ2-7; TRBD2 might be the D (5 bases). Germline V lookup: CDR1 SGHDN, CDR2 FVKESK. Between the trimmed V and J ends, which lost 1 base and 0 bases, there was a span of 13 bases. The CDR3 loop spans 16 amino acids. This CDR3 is CASSQGGRGPSYEQYF. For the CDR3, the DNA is TGTGCCAGCAGCCAAGGAGGACGCGGGCCCTCCTACGAGCAGTACTTC.

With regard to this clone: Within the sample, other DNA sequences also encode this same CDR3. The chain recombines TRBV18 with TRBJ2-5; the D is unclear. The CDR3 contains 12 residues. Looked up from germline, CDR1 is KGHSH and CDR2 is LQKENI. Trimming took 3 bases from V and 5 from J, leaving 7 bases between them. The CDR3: CASSPNRETQYF. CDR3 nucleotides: TGTGCCAGCTCACCCAACCGGGAGACCCAGTACTTC.

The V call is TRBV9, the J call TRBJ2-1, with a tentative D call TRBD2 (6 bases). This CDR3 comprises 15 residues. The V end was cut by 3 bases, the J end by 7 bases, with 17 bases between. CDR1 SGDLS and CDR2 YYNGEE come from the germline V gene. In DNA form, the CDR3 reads TGTGCCAGCAGCGCGTCCACCACTAGCACGAATGAGCAGTTCTTC. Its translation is CASSASTTSTNEQFF.

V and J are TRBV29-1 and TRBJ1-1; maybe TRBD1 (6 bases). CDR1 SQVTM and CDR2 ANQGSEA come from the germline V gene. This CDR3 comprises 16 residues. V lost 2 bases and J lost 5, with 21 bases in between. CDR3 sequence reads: CSVELKGHLRGTEAFF. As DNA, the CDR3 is TGCAGCGTTGAACTTAAGGGACACCTCCGAGGAACTGAAGCTTTCTTT.

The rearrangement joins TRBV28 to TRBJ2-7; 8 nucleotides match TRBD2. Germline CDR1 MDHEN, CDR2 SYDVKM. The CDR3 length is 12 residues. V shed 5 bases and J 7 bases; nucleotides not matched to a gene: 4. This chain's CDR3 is CASSQLAGEQYF. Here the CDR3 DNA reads TGTGCCAGCAGTCAATTAGCGGGAGAGCAGTACTTC. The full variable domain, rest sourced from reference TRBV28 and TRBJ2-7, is DVKVTQSSRYLVKRTGEKVFLECVQDMDHENMFWYRQDPGLGLRLIYFSYDVKMKEKGDIPEGYSVSREKKERFSLILESASTNQTSMYLCASSQLAGEQYFGPGTRLTVT.

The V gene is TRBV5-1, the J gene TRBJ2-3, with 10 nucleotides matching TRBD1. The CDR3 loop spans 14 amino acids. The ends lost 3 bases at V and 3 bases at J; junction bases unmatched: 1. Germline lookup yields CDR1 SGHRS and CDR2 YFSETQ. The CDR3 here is CASSWGQGTDTQYF. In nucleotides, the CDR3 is TGCGCCAGCAGCTGGGGACAGGGGACAGATACGCAGTATTTT.

CDR3 sequence reads: CAWTEQREIYF. The CDR3 DNA follows: TGTGCCTGGACGGAGCAGCGGGAGATCTACTTC. The rearrangement joins TRBV30 to TRBJ2-5; 8 positions match TRBD2. V shed 4 bases and J 14 bases; nucleotides not matched to a gene: 9. The CDR3 is 11 amino acids. Germline loops: CDR1 GTSNPN, CDR2 SVGIG (reference sequence). Using reference TRBV30 and TRBJ2-5 for the parts outside the CDR3, the full variable domain is SQTIHQWPATLVQPVGSPLSLECTVEGTSNPNLYWYRQAAGRGLQLLFYSVGIGQISSEVPQNLSASRPQDRQFILSSKKLLLSDSGFYLCAWTEQREIYFGPGTRLLVL.

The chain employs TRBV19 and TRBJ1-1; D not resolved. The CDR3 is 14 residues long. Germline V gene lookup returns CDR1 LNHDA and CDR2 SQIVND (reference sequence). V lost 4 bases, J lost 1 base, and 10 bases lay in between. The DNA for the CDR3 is TGTGCCAGTAGTACCACAACGCAGAACACTGAAGCTTTCTTT. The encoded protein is CASSTTTQNTEAFF.